The 28 T cell receptor beta chains below come from one sample, sequenced in a study of regulatory T cells in long-lasting Graves disease. The TCR beta library used iRepertoire HTBI primers with Arm-PCR amplification of CDR3. Using its own MiXCR run on the multiplex PCR reads, TCRdb lists one record per CDR3 protein. The sample yields 550,000 to 650,000 distinct CDR3 sequences, more than 15% seen once. Specified time point: newly diagnosed GD, antithyroid drugs for less than 3 months. The TCR library was made from RNA extracted from PBMCs. A further study also used this sample, focusing on T cells in Graves' hyperthyroidism and ophthalmopathy.

The sample consisted of peripheral blood mononuclear cells (PBMCs), taken at new diagnosis, from a patient treated with antithyroid drugs. Receptors originate from a young man with Graves disease.

Concerning this clonotype itself: The junction and the germline gene differ at one end; a read error may be behind it. This CDR3 is CASTLHEELTEAFF. The CDR3 nucleotides read TGTGCCAGCACTTTACATGAGGAACTCACTGAAGCTTTCTTT. The chain combines TRBV28 with TRBJ1-1; D is ambiguous. From germline, CDR1 is MDHEN and CDR2 SYDVKM. This CDR3 is 14 amino acids long.

This clonotype was counted ten times or more. V usage is TRBV29-1 and J usage is TRBJ2-1; 10 bases align to TRBD2. The V and J ends lost 7 bases and 6 bases, in that order; junction bases with no gene match: 6. Germline CDR1 SQVTM, CDR2 ANQGSEA. The CDR3 loop spans 13 amino acids. In nucleotides, the CDR3 is TGCAGCGCCCTACTAGCGGGGCCCAATGAGCAGTTCTTC. This codes for CSALLAGPNEQFF.

Comment on this clonotype: Given a much more abundant clone one base away, this may be a read error. This chain links TRBV7-3 with TRBJ1-6; D call uncertain. The CDR3 loop spans 14 amino acids. Germline-derived CDR1 and CDR2 are SGHTA and FQGTGA. The CDR3 DNA follows: TGTGTCAGCAGCTTAAAGGGCGGGAATTCACCCCTCCACTTT. Its translation is CVSSLKGGNSPLHF.

The chain couples TRBV12-3 or TRBV12-4 to TRBJ1-3; a weak D match, TRBD1 (5 bases). The CDR3 length is 12 residues. V lost 4 bases and J lost 8, with 9 bases in between. In DNA, the CDR3 is TGTGCCAGCAGTTCTCCAGGGTACACCATATATTTT. Amino acid sequence: CASSSPGYTIYF.

Many counts were recorded for this clonotype. The chain carries TRBV6-1 and TRBJ1-5; tentative D call: TRBD1 (5 bases). The CDR3 runs 13 residues. V shed 6 bases and J shed 9 bases, with 15 bases lying between them. Per germline, CDR1 MNHNS and CDR2 SASEGT. CDR3 bases: TGTGCCAGCAGCCCCCTGGGGGTTCCGCCCCAGCATTTT. This gives the protein CASSPLGVPPQHF.

This clonotype was recorded many times. V is TRBV12-3 or TRBV12-4 and J is TRBJ2-3; 9 positions match TRBD2. CDR3 length: 16 residues. The V and J ends lost 7 bases and 4 bases, in that order; junction bases with no gene match: 12. This CDR3 is CASTDHGTSMSDTQYF. In nucleotides, the CDR3 is TGTGCCAGCACCGACCACGGGACTAGCATGTCAGATACGCAGTATTTT.

The chain is built from TRBV7-9 and TRBJ1-6; 8 nucleotides agree with TRBD1. This CDR3 region has 16 residues. The trim removed 5 bases at V and 1 base at J, leaving 4 bases unmatched. Germline-derived CDR1 and CDR2 are SEHNR and FQNEAQ (reference sequence). The CDR3, as DNA: TGTGCCAGCAGCGCCGGACAGGGATCCTATAATTCACCCCTCCACTTT. Residues: CASSAGQGSYNSPLHF.

This sequence joins TRBV6-2 or TRBV6-3 and TRBJ2-5; tentative D call: TRBD1 (6 bases). Germline V CDR1 and CDR2: MNHEY, SVGEGT. Trimming removed 4 bases at V and 1 base at J, with 16 bases between. This CDR3 contains 16 residues. The CDR3 region has the DNA TGTGCCAGCAGTTTGTCCCAGGGGATGACCCAAGAGACCCAGTACTTC. Its protein product is CASSLSQGMTQETQYF.

This clonotype was detected many times. At one of its ends the junction is not consistent with the germline gene, which may arise from a read error. The V call is TRBV12-3 or TRBV12-4, the J call TRBJ1-1; tentatively, D is TRBD1 (5 bases). This CDR3 comprises 9 residues. For the CDR3, the DNA is TGTGCCAGCAACCGACCAGGGAATTTT. Protein product: CASNRPGNF.

In DNA, the CDR3 is TGTGCCACCAGTGATCGGACTAGCGGGTTCGGTGAGCAGTTCTTC. Amino acids: CATSDRTSGFGEQFF. V usage is TRBV24-1 and J usage is TRBJ2-1; TRBD2 matches at 11 bases. The CDR3 sequence is 15 residues long. CDR1 is KGHDR and CDR2 is SFDVKD in the germline V gene. The trim removed 3 bases at V and 9 bases at J, leaving 6 bases unmatched.

This clonotype was observed many times. V gene TRBV7-9 combines with J gene TRBJ2-2; 11 bases are shared with TRBD2. CDR3 length: 16 amino acids. V lost 2 bases and J lost 4; bases outside the gene matches: 3. Germline-derived CDR1 and CDR2 are SEHNR and FQNEAQ (reference sequence). The CDR3 nucleotides are TGTGCCAGCAGCTTACTAGCGGGAGGCACCACCGGGGAGCTGTTTTTT. Protein: CASSLLAGGTTGELFF.

In this sample, this clonotype turned up many times. The chain combines TRBV28 with TRBJ1-1; perhaps TRBD1 as D (6 bases). Germline V gives CDR1 MDHEN, CDR2 SYDVKM. There are 10 residues in the CDR3. Trimming removed 10 bases from V and 11 bases from J, with 14 bases in between. Here the CDR3 reads CATSGVVAFF. The CDR3 DNA reads as TGTGCCACCTCAGGGGTCGTCGCTTTCTTT.

V gene TRBV6-9 combines with J gene TRBJ2-7, with TRBD2 matching 7 bases. Per the germline V gene, CDR1 is MNHGY and CDR2 is SVAAGI. The CDR3 runs to 15 residues. The V gene end was trimmed by 3 bases and the J gene end by 3 bases; junction bases not matched to a gene: 8. The CDR3 spells CASSYVSSGDYEQYF. CDR3 nucleotide sequence: TGTGCCAGCAGTTACGTATCTAGCGGAGACTACGAGCAGTACTTC.

At least ten counts were recorded for this clonotype. V is TRBV6-2 or TRBV6-3 and J is TRBJ1-2, with 9 bases that match TRBD1. The CDR3 contains 15 residues. Germline assignment: CDR1 MNHEY and CDR2 SVGEGT. V lost 6 bases and J lost 3; bases outside the gene matches: 8. The CDR3 here is CASRTYRGRDYGYTF. In nucleotides, the CDR3 is TGTGCCAGCAGGACCTACAGGGGGCGGGACTATGGCTACACCTTC.

This clonotype has a count of ten or more. The CDR3 nucleotides are TGTGCCAGCAGTCCCACTAGCGTAATAGGCACAGATACGCAGTATTTT. It is translated as CASSPTSVIGTDTQYF. The rearrangement joins TRBV6-1 to TRBJ2-3, with TRBD2 matching 7 bases. Germline V gene lookup returns CDR1 MNHNS and CDR2 SASEGT. J gave up 1 base and V 5 bases, and 9 bases lay outside the gene matches. The length of the CDR3 is 16 residues.

The table lists this clonotype with many counts. The V call is TRBV3-1, the J call TRBJ2-4; the match to TRBD1 covers 7 bases. The CDR3 totals 15 residues. The trim removed 0 bases at V and 7 bases at J, leaving 6 bases unmatched. Germline V gene lookup returns CDR1 LGHDT and CDR2 YNNKEL (reference sequence). CDR3 nucleotide sequence: TGTGCCAGCAGCCAAGATAGGACAGGCGCCAACATTCAGTACTTC. Encoded protein: CASSQDRTGANIQYF.

This clonotype turned up a few times. This sequence joins TRBV27 and TRBJ2-7; TRBD1 matches at 10 bases. With V trimmed by 2 bases and J by 5 bases, 6 bases remained unmatched. The CDR3 sequence is 15 residues long. Germline CDR1 reads MNHEY; CDR2 reads SMNVEV (reference sequence). CDR3 region: CASSLPGQGGHEQYF. As DNA, the CDR3 is TGTGCCAGCAGTTTACCAGGACAGGGGGGCCACGAGCAGTACTTC.

The V call is TRBV4-1, the J call TRBJ2-1, with D perhaps matching TRBD1 (6 bases). Germline CDR1 and CDR2: MGHRA and YSYEKL. The V gene lost 0 bases and the J gene lost 9 bases, with 15 bases spanning the gap. CDR3 length: 15 amino acids. DNA for the CDR3: TGCGCCAGCAGCCAAGAGTTCTCAGGGGTTGGTGAGCAGTTCTTC. Its translation: CASSQEFSGVGEQFF.

This clonotype turned up a few times. V gene TRBV30 combines with J gene TRBJ2-1; D not resolved. Per germline, CDR1 GTSNPN and CDR2 SVGIG (reference sequence). V was pared by 0 bases and J by 14 bases, with 20 bases between. The CDR3 sequence is 14 residues long. CDR3 sequence: CAWSVKVAQLSKFF. CDR3 coding DNA: TGTGCCTGGAGTGTAAAGGTCGCGCAGCTATCAAAGTTCTTC.

This clonotype was recorded a few times. The V and J genes are TRBV25-1 and TRBJ1-1, with D perhaps TRBD1 (5 bases). V was shortened by 1 base and J by 0 bases, with 9 bases between the two germline ends. Germline lookup yields CDR1 MGHDK and CDR2 SYGVNS. The CDR3 consists of 15 residues. CDR3 bases: TGTGCCAGCAGTGAATGGAAGGGGTTGAACACTGAAGCTTTCTTT. Translating gives CASSEWKGLNTEAFF.

This clonotype showed up many times. This chain joins TRBV14 and TRBJ2-7, with TRBD2 identical over 9 bases. The V gene's germline CDR1 is SGHDN and CDR2 FVKESK. The CDR3 extends over 13 amino acids. V shed 9 bases, J shed 5 bases, and the junction held 8 bases outside the gene matches. This CDR3 reads CASSLSGRHEQYF. The CDR3 DNA follows: TGTGCCAGTTCGCTTAGCGGGAGACACGAGCAGTACTTC.

This clonotype showed up many times. V usage is TRBV11-2 and J usage is TRBJ2-3; unclear D gene. The V gene's germline CDR1 is SGHAT and CDR2 FQNNGV. V gave up 1 base and J gave up 5 bases, with 13 bases separating them. This CDR3 spans 15 amino acids. For the CDR3, the DNA is TGTGCCAGCAGCTTAGGACCGCAGCCCCAAGATACGCAGTATTTT. Amino acid sequence: CASSLGPQPQDTQYF.

V and J are TRBV6-1 and TRBJ2-3, with 11 bases fitting TRBD2. Germline V gene lookup returns CDR1 MNHNS and CDR2 SASEGT. The CDR3 loop spans 15 amino acids. After removal of 1 base from V and 8 bases from J, the junction contained 5 bases not matched to a gene. CDR3 region: CASSEDTSGSRTQYF. The CDR3 bases are TGTGCCAGCAGTGAAGACACTAGCGGGAGCCGTACGCAGTATTTT.

This clonotype was found many times. This sequence joins TRBV2 and TRBJ2-7; possible D gene TRBD1, 5 bases. There are 13 residues in the CDR3. CDR1 is SNHLY, CDR2 FYNNEI, per germline. V dropped 7 bases and J dropped 3 bases, with 13 bases sitting between them. DNA for the CDR3: TGTGCCAGCAAGCTCTTACAGGACTACGAGCAGTACTTC. It encodes CASKLLQDYEQYF.

There are many counts of this clonotype. The rearrangement uses TRBV12-3 or TRBV12-4 and TRBJ1-1; D remains ambiguous. V was cut by 5 bases and J by 0 bases, with 10 bases left in between. This CDR3 is 14 amino acids long. CDR3 nucleotide sequence: TGTGCCAGCAGTACGGCGGGCATGAACACTGAAGCTTTCTTT. It specifies CASSTAGMNTEAFF.

The gene calls are TRBV19 and TRBJ2-7, with D tentatively TRBD2 (6 bases). Trimming left V 1 base short and J 7 bases short, with 14 bases between. The length of the CDR3 is 14 residues. In germline, CDR1 is LNHDA, CDR2 SQIVND (reference sequence). As DNA, the CDR3 is TGTGCCAGTAGTATAGGTGGAGGTGCGGGGGAGCAGTACTTC. This translates into CASSIGGGAGEQYF.

There are a few counts of this clonotype. This chain joins TRBV28 and TRBJ1-3; 8 bases fit TRBD1. Germline loops: CDR1 MDHEN, CDR2 SYDVKM. After removal of 3 bases from V and 0 bases from J, the junction contained 13 bases not matched to a gene. The CDR3 contains 19 residues. CDR3 DNA sequence: TGTGCCAGCAGTTTCTTACCGGGACAGGATACCCCCTCTGGAAACACCATATATTTT. Translated, it gives CASSFLPGQDTPSGNTIYF. The variable domain in full, completed from reference TRBV28 and TRBJ1-3, reads DVKVTQSSRYLVKRTGEKVFLECVQDMDHENMFWYRQDPGLGLRLIYFSYDVKMKEKGDIPEGYSVSREKKERFSLILESASTNQTSMYLCASSFLPGQDTPSGNTIYFGEGSWLTVV.

Of note for this clonotype: The final CDR3 position lacks the conserved phenylalanine or tryptophan, pointing to a likely read error. Because the CDR3's place on the DNA is in doubt, the DNA is left out and the CDR3 is given as listed by TCRdb. The chain combines TRBV4-2 with TRBJ2-4; the D call TRBD2 from the table was never checked on the DNA. The CDR3 numbers 9 amino acids, ends counted. From germline, CDR1 is LGHNA and CDR2 YNFKEQ. This CDR3 is CASSQGGLA.